The clone carrying this T cell receptor (beta chain) was seen only once. The data belong to a study of cytomegalovirus exposure and HLA in healthy donors. With 60 Vbeta and 13 Jbeta primers, the PCR was carried out. The table came from immunoSEQ multiplex PCR; TCRdb's copy has only in-frame clones and leaves some out. The sample contains tens of thousands of clones, around four fifths of which appear only once. CDR3 size: 14 residues. V shed 6 bases and J shed 0 bases, with 11 bases lying between them. CDR1 is SEHNR and CDR2 is FQNEAQ in the germline V gene (reference sequence). The source is a male donor in good health and CMV-seronegative. Sample: PBMCs. The chain recombines TRBV7-9 with TRBJ1-1; D not resolved. The CDR3 DNA follows: TGTGCCAGCAGTATTTGGGAGATGAACACTGAAGCTTTCTTT. Protein: CASSIWEMNTEAFF. The whole variable domain, remainder taken from reference TRBV7-9 and TRBJ1-1, is DTGVSQNPRHKITKRGQNVTFRCDPISEHNRLYWYRQTLGQGPEFLTYFQNEAQLEKSRLLSDRFSAERPKGSFSTLEIQRTEQGDSAMYLCASSIWEMNTEAFFGQGTRLTVV.